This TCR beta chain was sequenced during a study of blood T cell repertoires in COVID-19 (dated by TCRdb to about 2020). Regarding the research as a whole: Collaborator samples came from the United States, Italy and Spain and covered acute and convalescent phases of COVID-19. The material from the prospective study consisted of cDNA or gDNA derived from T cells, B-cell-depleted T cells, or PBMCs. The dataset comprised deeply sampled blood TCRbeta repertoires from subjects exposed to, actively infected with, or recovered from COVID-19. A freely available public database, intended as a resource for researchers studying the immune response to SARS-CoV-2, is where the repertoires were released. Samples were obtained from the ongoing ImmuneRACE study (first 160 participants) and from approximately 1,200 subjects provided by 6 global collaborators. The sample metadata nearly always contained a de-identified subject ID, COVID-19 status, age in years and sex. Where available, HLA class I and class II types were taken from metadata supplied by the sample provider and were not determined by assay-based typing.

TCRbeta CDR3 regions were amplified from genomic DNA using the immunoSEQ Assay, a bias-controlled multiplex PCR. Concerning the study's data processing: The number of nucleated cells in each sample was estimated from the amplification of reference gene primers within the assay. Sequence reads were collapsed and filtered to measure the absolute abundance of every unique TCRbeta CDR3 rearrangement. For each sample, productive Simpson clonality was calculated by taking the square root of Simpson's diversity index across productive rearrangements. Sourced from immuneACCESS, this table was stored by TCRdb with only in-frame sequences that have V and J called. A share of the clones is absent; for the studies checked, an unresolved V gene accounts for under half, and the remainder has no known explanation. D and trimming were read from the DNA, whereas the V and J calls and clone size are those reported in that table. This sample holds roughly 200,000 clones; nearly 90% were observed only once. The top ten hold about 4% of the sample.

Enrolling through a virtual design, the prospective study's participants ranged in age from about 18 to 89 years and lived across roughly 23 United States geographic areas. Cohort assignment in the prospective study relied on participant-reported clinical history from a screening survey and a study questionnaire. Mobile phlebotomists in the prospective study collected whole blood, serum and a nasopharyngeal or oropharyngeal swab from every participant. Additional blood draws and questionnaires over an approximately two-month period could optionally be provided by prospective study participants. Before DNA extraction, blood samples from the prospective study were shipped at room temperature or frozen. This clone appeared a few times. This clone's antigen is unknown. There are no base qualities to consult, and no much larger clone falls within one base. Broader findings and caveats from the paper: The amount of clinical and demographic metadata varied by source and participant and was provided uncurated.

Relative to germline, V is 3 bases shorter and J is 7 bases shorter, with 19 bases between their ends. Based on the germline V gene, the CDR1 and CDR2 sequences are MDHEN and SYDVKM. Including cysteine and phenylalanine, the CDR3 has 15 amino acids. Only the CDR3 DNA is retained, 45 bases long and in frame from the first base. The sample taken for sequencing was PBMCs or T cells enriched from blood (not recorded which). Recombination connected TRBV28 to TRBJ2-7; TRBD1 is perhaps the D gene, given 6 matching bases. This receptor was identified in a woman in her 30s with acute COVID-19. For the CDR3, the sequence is CASSFTTMGAREQYF. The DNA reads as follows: TGTGCCAGCAGTTTCACAACTATGGGGGCGAGGGAGCAGTACTTC.